Reported below is one T cell receptor (beta chain). This record belongs to a study of OX40 agonist ivuxolimab in advanced cancers. Looking at the study overall: Treatment of patients was with ivuxolimab, an agonistic anti-OX40 (CD134) antibody.

Measured with immunoSEQ multiplex PCR; TCRdb has only the in-frame clones, and not every one. The sample records roughly 82,000 clones, less than 85% being singletons. CDR1 is PRHDT, CDR2 FYEKMQ, per germline (reference sequence). V was clipped by 5 bases and J by 7 bases, with 11 bases between them. CDR3 length: 12 residues. The material was CD4+ or CD8+ T cells sorted from blood, obtained in a trial of the OX40 agonist ivuxolimab. This clonotype was obtained from an adult with an advanced solid tumor such as melanoma, head and neck, liver or kidney cancer. The chain joins TRBV13 to TRBJ2-5, with D unclear. CDR3 residues: CASSPAPGTQYF. In DNA form, the CDR3 reads TGTGCCAGCAGCCCAGCGCCGGGGACCCAGTACTTC.